This T cell receptor (beta chain) was recorded in a study of shared clonotypes between healthy human individuals. General observations from the study: The sharing of about 5% of naive CD4 clonotypes was seen across several donors.

As handled by the study authors: ImmunoSEQ only sent back junction sequences with no quality scores, so filtering was done differently. The repertoire was sequenced with immunoSEQ multiplex PCR; TCRdb's copy has only in-frame clones and lacks some. The D gene and trimming were derived from the DNA, and the V and J assignments and clone size from that table. The sample holds a few million clones, 90% to 95% seen once. Turning to this clone: Its specificity is not known.

Each sample came from a Caucasian adult donor living in Nashville, Tennessee. CDR1 and CDR2 (germline): MDHEN, SYDVKM. This CDR3 is built from 13 residues. V was shortened by 7 bases and J by 5 bases, with 15 bases between the two germline ends. The chain is built from TRBV28 and TRBJ2-7; TRBD2 is a possible D gene (6 bases). The clonotype was recovered from a man aged 18 to 35 in good health. The sequencing sample was made of naive CD4+ T cells sorted from blood. Subset reported: CD45RA+ positively selected. Written as DNA, the CDR3 is TGTGCCAGCAACTCCGCGGGGCGGGACGAGCAGTACTTC. Translated, it gives CASNSAGRDEQYF.